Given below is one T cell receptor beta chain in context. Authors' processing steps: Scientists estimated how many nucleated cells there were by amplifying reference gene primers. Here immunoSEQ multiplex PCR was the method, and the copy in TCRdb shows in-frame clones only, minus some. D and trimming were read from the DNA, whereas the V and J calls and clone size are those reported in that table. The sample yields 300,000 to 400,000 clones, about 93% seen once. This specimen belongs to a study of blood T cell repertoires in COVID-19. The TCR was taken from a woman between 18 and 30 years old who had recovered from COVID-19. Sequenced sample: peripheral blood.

CDR3 bases: TGTGCCAGCAGTGTACCCGGCGGGCGGGGCTACACCTTC. Protein: CASSVPGGRGYTF. This sequence joins TRBV25-1 and TRBJ1-2; no firm D call. The V end lost 4 bases, the J end lost 8 bases, and 14 bases lay between the germline ends. Germline assignment: CDR1 MGHDK and CDR2 SYGVNS. The CDR3 runs to 13 residues.